These T cell receptor beta chains were read from a single sample in a study of T cell responses to AZD1222 COVID-19 vaccine. This table comes from immunoSEQ multiplex PCR, and its TCRdb copy is limited to in-frame clones, with some not included. This table has approximately 94,000 clones, roughly nine tenths appearing once. Sequenced material: peripheral blood, taken on day 0 of AZD1222 vaccination. These receptors all come from an adult in good health. Each CDR3 is given with its conserved first and last residue. The D gene is left open where the match is weak. The size entry is marked missing in some rows and otherwise reads once, few, many or a size class.

cdr3_aa	cdr3_nt	clone_size	v_call	j_call	d_call
CASSDLGLAVGEQYF	TGTGCCAGCAGCGACCTCGGACTAGCGGTCGGCGAGCAGTACTTC	NA	TRBV11-2	TRBJ2-7	TRBD2
CASSFHGVSSTEAFF	TGTGCCAGCAGCTTCCATGGGGTCTCAAGCACTGAAGCTTTCTTT	NA	TRBV11-3	TRBJ1-1	NA
CASSELRTGNYGYTF	TGCGCCAGCAGTGAGTTAAGGACAGGCAACTATGGCTACACCTTC	NA	TRBV10-2	TRBJ1-2	TRBD1
CASSSGGTYEQYF	TGTGCCAGCAGTAGCGGGGGGACGTACGAGCAGTACTTC	NA	TRBV28	TRBJ2-7	TRBD2
CASIGAGTEAFF	TGTGCCAGCATAGGGGCGGGCACTGAAGCTTTCTTT	NA	TRBV27	TRBJ1-1	NA
CASSQEGSGLLSYEQYF	TGCGCCAGCAGCCAAGAGGGTAGCGGGCTGCTCTCCTACGAGCAGTACTTC	NA	TRBV4-3	TRBJ2-7	TRBD2
CASSAWTAHEAFF	TGTGCCAGCAGCGCCTGGACAGCCCATGAAGCTTTCTTT	NA	TRBV5-4	TRBJ1-1	NA
CASSYSSGLSTEAFF	TGTGCCAGCAGTTACTCGAGTGGACTGTCCACTGAAGCTTTCTTT	NA	TRBV6-5	TRBJ1-1	NA
CASSEAVRDSPLHF	TGTGCCAGCAGCGAGGCTGTAAGGGATTCACCCCTCCACTTT	NA	TRBV9	TRBJ1-6	NA
CAWRRGEGYGYTF	TGTGCCTGGAGAAGAGGAGAAGGGTATGGCTACACCTTC	NA	TRBV30	TRBJ1-2	NA
CASSQETSGRNTDTQYF	TGCGCCAGCAGCCAAGAGACTAGCGGGAGGAACACAGATACGCAGTATTTT	NA	TRBV4-3	TRBJ2-3	TRBD2
CAWSNTGNQPQHF	TGTGCCTGGAGTAATACGGGCAATCAGCCCCAGCATTTT	NA	TRBV30	TRBJ1-5	NA
CASSYLGKGLYQPQHF	TGTGCCAGCAGTTACTTAGGGAAGGGATTGTACCAGCCCCAGCATTTT	NA	TRBV6-2/TRBV6-3	TRBJ1-5	NA
CATSSRANYGYTF	TGTGCCACCAGCAGCCGTGCTAACTATGGCTACACCTTC	NA	TRBV15	TRBJ1-2	NA
CASSLNLHTDTQYF	TGTGCCAGCAGCTTGAACCTACACACAGATACGCAGTATTTT	NA	TRBV7-3	TRBJ2-3	NA
CASSIPTGRSAFF	TGTGCCAGCAGCATACCGACAGGGAGGTCGGCTTTCTTT	NA	TRBV11-2	TRBJ1-1	TRBD1
CASSRHWGEAQPQHF	TGTGCCAGCAGCCGTCACTGGGGGGAGGCTCAGCCCCAGCATTTT	NA	TRBV27	TRBJ1-5	NA
CASSHPGGRESEGEQFF	TGTGCCAGCAGCCACCCCGGAGGGCGGGAGTCCGAGGGTGAGCAGTTCTTC	NA	TRBV7-8	TRBJ2-1	TRBD2
CASSFRTGGRNTEAFF	TGTGCCAGCAGCTTTCGGACAGGGGGCCGGAACACTGAAGCTTTCTTT	NA	TRBV13	TRBJ1-1	TRBD1
CASSRSTGPTPGNYGYTF	TGTGCCAGCAGCCGCTCGACAGGCCCGACGCCAGGGAACTATGGCTACACCTTC	NA	TRBV14	TRBJ1-2	NA
CASSEGTGSHYEQYF	TGTGCCAGCTCAGAGGGGACAGGGAGCCACTACGAGCAGTACTTC	NA	TRBV18	TRBJ2-7	TRBD1
CASSSIPKEVNTEAFF	TGCGCCAGCAGCTCCATCCCGAAAGAGGTGAACACTGAAGCTTTCTTT	NA	TRBV5-1	TRBJ1-1	NA
CASSEANSPSYNEQFF	TGTGCCAGCAGTGAAGCGAATAGCCCTTCCTACAATGAGCAGTTCTTC	NA	TRBV6-1	TRBJ2-1	NA
CASSQDGGTTYNEQFF	TGTGCCAGCAGCCAAGACGGCGGGACCACCTACAATGAGCAGTTCTTC	NA	TRBV4-2	TRBJ2-1	NA
CASSSRGQGLNNQPQHF	TGTGCCAGCAGCTCTCGGGGACAGGGGCTAAACAATCAGCCCCAGCATTTT	NA	TRBV28	TRBJ1-5	TRBD1
CASSLDTRNSPLHF	TGTGCCAGCAGCTTAGATACGCGGAATTCACCCCTCCACTTT	NA	TRBV11-2	TRBJ1-6	NA
CASSLGYRDRAIETQYF	TGTGCCAGCAGCTTAGGATACCGGGACCGAGCGATCGAGACCCAGTACTTC	NA	TRBV11-3	TRBJ2-5	NA
CASSHRGLAGGTGTDTQYF	TGTGCCAGCAGCCACCGCGGACTAGCGGGAGGAACGGGCACAGATACGCAGTATTTT	NA	TRBV3-1/TRBV3-2	TRBJ2-3	TRBD2
CASSRRDRGRNGYTF	TGTGCCAGCAGCAGGCGGGACAGGGGGCGTAATGGCTACACCTTC	NA	TRBV7-2	TRBJ1-2	TRBD1
CASSWTGSGNTIYF	TGCGCCAGCAGCTGGACAGGCTCTGGAAACACCATATATTTT	few	TRBV4-1	TRBJ1-3	TRBD1
CASSLVQSRDEQYF	TGTGCCAGCAGCTTAGTTCAAAGCAGGGACGAGCAGTACTTC	NA	TRBV7-9	TRBJ2-7	NA
CASGLVLDWEDRYEQYF	TGTGCTAGTGGTTTGGTACTAGACTGGGAGGATAGGTACGAGCAGTACTTC	NA	TRBV12-5	TRBJ2-7	NA
CASSLVGRAFTGELFF	TGTGCCAGCAGCTTGGTCGGGAGGGCCTTCACCGGGGAGCTGTTTTTT	NA	TRBV7-3	TRBJ2-2	TRBD2
CASSLGGGSTEAFF	TGTGCCAGCAGTTTGGGGGGCGGGTCCACTGAAGCTTTCTTT	NA	TRBV27	TRBJ1-1	NA
CASSGPGLLNTEAFF	TGTGCCAGCAGCGGACCGGGACTCCTGAACACTGAAGCTTTCTTT	NA	TRBV7-2	TRBJ1-1	NA
CASSSLSHRVLGKLFF	TGTGCCAGCAGTTCCCTAAGCCACAGGGTTTTGGGTAAACTGTTTTTT	once	TRBV27	TRBJ1-4	NA
CASSKRLSSGNTIYF	TGTGCCAGTAGTAAGAGACTGAGCTCTGGAAACACCATATATTTT	NA	TRBV19	TRBJ1-3	NA
CASSESFWTLESRSDTQYF	TGCGCCAGCAGTGAGTCTTTCTGGACACTTGAATCTAGATCTGATACGCAGTATTTT	NA	TRBV10-2	TRBJ2-3	NA
CASVGAEDTQYF	TGTGCCAGCGTCGGAGCGGAAGATACGCAGTATTTT	NA	TRBV6-5	TRBJ2-3	NA
CASSQRLAGIYEQYF	TGCGCCAGCAGCCAAAGGCTAGCGGGTATCTACGAGCAGTACTTC	few	TRBV4-1	TRBJ2-7	TRBD2
CASSLTRSGGADTQYF	TGTGCCAGCAGCTTAACCCGATCGGGAGGGGCAGATACGCAGTATTTT	NA	TRBV7-3	TRBJ2-3	TRBD2
CASSPRQGNFNQPQHF	TGTGCCAGTAGTCCCAGACAGGGAAATTTTAATCAGCCCCAGCATTTT	NA	TRBV19	TRBJ1-5	TRBD1
CASSRLYEQYF	TGTGCCAGCAGCAGGTTGTACGAGCAGTACTTC	NA	TRBV28	TRBJ2-7	NA
CASSVGLAGGNEQFF	TGTGCCAGCAGCGTGGGACTAGCGGGAGGCAATGAGCAGTTCTTC	NA	TRBV7-7	TRBJ2-1	TRBD2
CASKLAGVPPDTQYF	TGTGCCAGCAAACTAGCGGGAGTCCCCCCAGATACGCAGTATTTT	NA	TRBV6-5	TRBJ2-3	TRBD2
CASSQVLAGLQETQYF	TGTGCCAGCAGCCAAGTTCTAGCGGGTTTACAAGAGACCCAGTACTTC	NA	TRBV3-1/TRBV3-2	TRBJ2-5	TRBD2
CASKGQAYEQYF	TGTGCCAGCAAAGGGCAGGCCTACGAGCAGTACTTC	NA	TRBV6-6	TRBJ2-7	NA
CSATGGTEAFF	TGCAGTGCTACTGGAGGCACTGAAGCTTTCTTT	NA	TRBV20-1	TRBJ1-1	NA
CASSPPTLWNEQFF	TGTGCCAGCTCACCACCGACTCTCTGGAATGAGCAGTTCTTC	once	TRBV18	TRBJ2-1	NA
CASSLRGNSPLHF	TGTGCCAGCAGTTTACGGGGAAATTCACCCCTCCACTTT	NA	TRBV27	TRBJ1-6	NA
CASSYAWTATDTQYF	TGTGCCAGCAGTTACGCATGGACAGCAACAGATACGCAGTATTTT	NA	TRBV6-5	TRBJ2-3	NA
CASSPGLAVTDTQYF	TGCGCCAGCAGCCCTGGACTAGCCGTCACAGATACGCAGTATTTT	NA	TRBV5-1	TRBJ2-3	TRBD2
CASSLEGGSFTEAFF	TGTGCCAGCAGCTTAGAAGGGGGCAGCTTCACTGAAGCTTTCTTT	NA	TRBV7-2	TRBJ1-1	TRBD1
CASSYGRGQPQHF	TGTGCCAGCAGTTACGGCCGCGGTCAGCCCCAGCATTTT	once	TRBV6-5	TRBJ1-5	NA
CASSPPKGKGASGTEAFF	TGTGCCAGCAGCCCACCTAAGGGGAAGGGGGCCTCGGGGACTGAAGCTTTCTTT	NA	TRBV7-2	TRBJ1-1	TRBD1
CASSLAGRGTQYF	TGTGCCAGCAGTTTAGCAGGGCGAGGTACGCAGTATTTT	NA	TRBV12-3/TRBV12-4	TRBJ2-3	NA
CASSLTSGQETQYF	TGCGCCAGCAGCTTAACTAGCGGCCAAGAGACCCAGTACTTC	NA	TRBV5-1	TRBJ2-5	TRBD2
CASSRWTGPTSTDTQYF	TGTGCCAGCAGCCGGTGGACTGGGCCGACTAGCACAGATACGCAGTATTTT	once	TRBV14	TRBJ2-3	NA